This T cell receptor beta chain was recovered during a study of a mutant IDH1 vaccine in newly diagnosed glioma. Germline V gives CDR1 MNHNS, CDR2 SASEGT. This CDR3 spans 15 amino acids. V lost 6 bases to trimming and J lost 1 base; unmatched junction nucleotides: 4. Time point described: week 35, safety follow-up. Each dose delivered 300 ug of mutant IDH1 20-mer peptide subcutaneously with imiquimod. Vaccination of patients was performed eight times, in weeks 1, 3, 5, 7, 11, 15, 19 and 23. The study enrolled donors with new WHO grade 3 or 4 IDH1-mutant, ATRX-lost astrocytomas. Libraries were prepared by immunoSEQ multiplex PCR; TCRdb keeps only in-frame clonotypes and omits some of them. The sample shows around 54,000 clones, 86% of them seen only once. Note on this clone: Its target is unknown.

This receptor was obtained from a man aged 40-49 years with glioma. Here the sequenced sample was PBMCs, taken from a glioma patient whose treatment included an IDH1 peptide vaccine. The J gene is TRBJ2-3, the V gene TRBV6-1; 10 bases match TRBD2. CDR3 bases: TGTGCCAGCAGGAGCGGGAGGGCCGGCACAGATACGCAGTATTTT. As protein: CASRSGRAGTDTQYF.